This T cell receptor (beta chain) was sequenced during a study of OX40 agonist ivuxolimab in advanced cancers. Method: immunoSEQ multiplex PCR; TCRdb's copy keeps in-frame clones and lacks some. The sample includes 90,000 to 100,000 clones, approximately 80% of them seen just once. Germline V gene data show CDR1 as MNHEY and CDR2 as SVGAGI. This CDR3 is built from 15 residues. Trimming took off 4 bases at V and 2 bases at J, with 12 bases between the two ends. This TCR derives from an adult with an advanced solid tumor such as melanoma, head and neck, liver or kidney cancer. The J gene is TRBJ2-1, the V gene TRBV6-5, with D perhaps matching TRBD2 (6 bases). Sequencing was performed on CD4+ or CD8+ T cells sorted from blood, taken in a trial of the OX40 agonist ivuxolimab. CDR3 nucleotide sequence: TGTGCCAGCAGTTCACAGACTAGAGCCTACAATGAGCAGTTCTTC. Its translation: CASSSQTRAYNEQFF.